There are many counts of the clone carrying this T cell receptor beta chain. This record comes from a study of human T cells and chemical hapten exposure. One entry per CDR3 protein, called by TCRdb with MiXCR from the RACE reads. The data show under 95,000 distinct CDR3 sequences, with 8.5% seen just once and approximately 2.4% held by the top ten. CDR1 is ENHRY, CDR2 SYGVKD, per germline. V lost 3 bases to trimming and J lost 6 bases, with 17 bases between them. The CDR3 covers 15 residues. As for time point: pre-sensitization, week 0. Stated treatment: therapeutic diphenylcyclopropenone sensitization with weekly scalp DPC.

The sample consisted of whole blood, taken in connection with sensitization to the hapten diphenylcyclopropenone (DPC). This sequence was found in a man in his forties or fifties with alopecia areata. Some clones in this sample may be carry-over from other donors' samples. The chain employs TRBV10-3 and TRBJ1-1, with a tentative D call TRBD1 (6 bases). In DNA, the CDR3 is TGTGCCATCAGTGACGGCTCGGCGGGGGCCGCTGAAGCTTTCTTT. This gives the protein CAISDGSAGAAEAFF.